This T cell receptor beta chain derives from a study of sequential checkpoint blockade in melanoma. Study-level information: After both sequences, patients received maintenance nivolumab. TCRβ was sequenced from DNA of approximately 92 pretreatment tumors.

This clone turned up a few times. Data came from immunoSEQ multiplex PCR; TCRdb stores just in-frame clones and leaves some out. Among around 19,000 clones listed, approximately 26% were seen once. Germline-derived CDR1 and CDR2 are MNHGY and SAAAGT. V shed 3 bases and J shed 5 bases, with 10 bases lying between them. The length of the CDR3 is 13 residues. Treatment noted: randomized to nivolumab then ipilimumab (arm A) or the reverse (arm B). The sample consisted of tumor tissue (inferred from file names), taken from a patient given nivolumab and ipilimumab in sequence. This TCR was recovered from a human donor with melanoma. The V gene is TRBV6-8, the J gene TRBJ1-1; D gene ambiguous. The CDR3 region has the DNA TGTGCCAGCAGTTATATCGACTTAACTGAAGCTTTCTTT. It codes for CASSYIDLTEAFF.